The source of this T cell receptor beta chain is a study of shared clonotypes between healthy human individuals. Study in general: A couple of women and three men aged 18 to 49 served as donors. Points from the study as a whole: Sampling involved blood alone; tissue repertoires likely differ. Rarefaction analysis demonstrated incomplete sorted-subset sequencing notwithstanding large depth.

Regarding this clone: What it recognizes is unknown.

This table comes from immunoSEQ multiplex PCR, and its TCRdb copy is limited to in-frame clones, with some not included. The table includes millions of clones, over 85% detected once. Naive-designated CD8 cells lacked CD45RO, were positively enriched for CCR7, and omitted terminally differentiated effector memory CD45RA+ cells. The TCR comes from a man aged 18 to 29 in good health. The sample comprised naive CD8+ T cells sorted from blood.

CDR3 amino acids: CASREREGHNEQFF. The DNA of the CDR3 is TGTGCCAGCAGGGAGCGGGAGGGCCACAATGAGCAGTTCTTC. The chain has TRBV6-5 and TRBJ2-1; TRBD2 agrees at 10 bases. V lost 6 bases, J lost 5 bases, and 4 bases stayed unmatched. Germline-derived CDR1 and CDR2 are MNHEY and SVGAGI. The CDR3 is made up of 14 amino acids.